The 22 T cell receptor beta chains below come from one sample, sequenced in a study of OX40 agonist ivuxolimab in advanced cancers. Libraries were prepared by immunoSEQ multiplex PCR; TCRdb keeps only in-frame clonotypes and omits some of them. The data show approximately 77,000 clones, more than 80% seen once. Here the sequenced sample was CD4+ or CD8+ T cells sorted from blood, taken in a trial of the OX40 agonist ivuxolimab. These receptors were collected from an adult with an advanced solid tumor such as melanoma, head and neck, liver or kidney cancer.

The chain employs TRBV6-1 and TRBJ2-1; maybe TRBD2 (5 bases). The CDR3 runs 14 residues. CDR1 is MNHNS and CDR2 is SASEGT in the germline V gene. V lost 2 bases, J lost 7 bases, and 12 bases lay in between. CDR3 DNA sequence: TGTGCCAGCAGTGAAATGGACTTCAGGAATGAGCAGTTCTTC. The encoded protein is CASSEMDFRNEQFF.

This CDR3 reads CASSLEQKNTGELFF. Written as DNA, the CDR3 is TGTGCCAGCAGCTTAGAACAGAAAAACACCGGGGAGCTGTTTTTT. The chain uses TRBV7-9 and TRBJ2-2; D gene uncertain. The CDR3 runs 15 residues. Germline V gene sequence: CDR1 SEHNR, CDR2 FQNEAQ (reference sequence). V lost 1 base to trimming and J lost 2 bases, with 8 bases between them.

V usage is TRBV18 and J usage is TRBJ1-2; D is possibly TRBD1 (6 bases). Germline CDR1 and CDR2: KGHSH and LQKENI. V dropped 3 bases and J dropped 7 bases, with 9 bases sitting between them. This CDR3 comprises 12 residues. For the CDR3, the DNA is TGTGCCAGCTCACCCGACAGGTTTGGCTACACCTTC. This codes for CASSPDRFGYTF.

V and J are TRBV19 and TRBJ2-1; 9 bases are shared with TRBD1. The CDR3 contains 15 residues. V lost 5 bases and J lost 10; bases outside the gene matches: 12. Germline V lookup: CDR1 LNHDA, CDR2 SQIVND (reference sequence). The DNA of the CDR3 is TGTGCCAGTAGTTTCGGACAGGGGCTCGGGACGGAGCAGTTCTTC. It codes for CASSFGQGLGTEQFF.

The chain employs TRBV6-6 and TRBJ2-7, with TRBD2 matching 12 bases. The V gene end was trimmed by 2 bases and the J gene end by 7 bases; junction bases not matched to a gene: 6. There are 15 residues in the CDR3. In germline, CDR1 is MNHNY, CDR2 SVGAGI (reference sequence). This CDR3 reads CASSYPTSGSGEQYF. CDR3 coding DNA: TGTGCCAGCAGTTACCCGACTAGCGGGAGTGGGGAGCAGTACTTC.

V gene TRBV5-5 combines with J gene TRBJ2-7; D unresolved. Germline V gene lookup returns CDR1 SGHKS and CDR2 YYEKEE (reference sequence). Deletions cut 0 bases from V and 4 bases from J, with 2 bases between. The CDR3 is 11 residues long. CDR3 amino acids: CASSLAYEQYF. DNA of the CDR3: TGTGCCAGCAGCTTGGCTTACGAGCAGTACTTC.

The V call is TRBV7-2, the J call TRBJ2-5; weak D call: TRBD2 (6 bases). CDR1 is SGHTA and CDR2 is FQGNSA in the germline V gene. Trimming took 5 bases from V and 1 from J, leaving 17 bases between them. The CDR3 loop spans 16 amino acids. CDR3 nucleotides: TGTGCCAGCAGCCCGACCGGGAGAGGGGCCCAAGAGACCCAGTACTTC. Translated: CASSPTGRGAQETQYF.

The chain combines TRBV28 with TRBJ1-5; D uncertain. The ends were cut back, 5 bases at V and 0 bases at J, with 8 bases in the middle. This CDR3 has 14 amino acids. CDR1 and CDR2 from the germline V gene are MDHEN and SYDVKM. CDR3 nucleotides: TGTGCCAGCAGTACAACAAATAGCAATCAGCCCCAGCATTTT. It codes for CASSTTNSNQPQHF.

The CDR3 region has the DNA TGCGCCAGTTCCAGGGGCTCTACCGAGCAGTTCTTC. This sequence encodes CASSRGSTEQFF. The genes are TRBV10-1 and TRBJ2-1; a weak D match, TRBD1 (6 bases). Trimming stripped 9 bases from V and 10 bases from J, with 16 bases between. Germline CDR1 reads WNHNN; CDR2 reads SYGVQD (reference sequence). The CDR3 extends over 12 amino acids.

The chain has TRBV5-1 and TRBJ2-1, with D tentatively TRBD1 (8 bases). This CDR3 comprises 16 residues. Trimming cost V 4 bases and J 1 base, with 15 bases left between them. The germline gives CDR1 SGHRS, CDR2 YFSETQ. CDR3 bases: TGCGCCAGCAGCGGCGGGGGACAGGTTTCCTACAATGAGCAGTTCTTC. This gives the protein CASSGGGQVSYNEQFF.

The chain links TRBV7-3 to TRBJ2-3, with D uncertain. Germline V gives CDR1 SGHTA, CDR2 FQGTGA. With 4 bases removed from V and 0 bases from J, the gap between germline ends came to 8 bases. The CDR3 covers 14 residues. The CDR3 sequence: CASSSEPSTDTQYF. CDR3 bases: TGTGCCAGCAGCTCAGAACCTAGCACAGATACGCAGTATTTT.

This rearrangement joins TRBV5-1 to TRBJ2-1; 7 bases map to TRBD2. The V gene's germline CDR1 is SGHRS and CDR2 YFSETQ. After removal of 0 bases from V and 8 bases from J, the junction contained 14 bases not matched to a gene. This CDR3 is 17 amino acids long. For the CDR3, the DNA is TGCGCCAGCAGCTTGGGTCTCTTAGCTAGCGGCGGGGATGAGCAGTTCTTC. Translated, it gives CASSLGLLASGGDEQFF.

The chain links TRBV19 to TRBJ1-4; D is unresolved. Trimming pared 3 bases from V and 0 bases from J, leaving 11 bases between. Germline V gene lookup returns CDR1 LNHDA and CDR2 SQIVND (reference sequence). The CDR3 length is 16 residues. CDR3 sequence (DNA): TGTGCCAGTAGTATTGGGTTTGTGGCAACTAATGAAAAACTGTTTTTT. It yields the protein CASSIGFVATNEKLFF.

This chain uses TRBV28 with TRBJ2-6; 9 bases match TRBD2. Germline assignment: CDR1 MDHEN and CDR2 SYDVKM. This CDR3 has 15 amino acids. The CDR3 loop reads CGAAGGSSGANVLTF. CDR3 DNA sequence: TGTGGGGCGGCGGGGGGGAGCTCTGGGGCCAACGTCCTGACTTTC.

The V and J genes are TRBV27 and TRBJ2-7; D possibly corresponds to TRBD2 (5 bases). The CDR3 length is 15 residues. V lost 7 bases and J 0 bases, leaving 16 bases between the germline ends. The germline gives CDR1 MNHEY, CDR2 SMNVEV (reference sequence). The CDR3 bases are TGTGCCAGCAACTTCCCGGACTGGAACTCCTACGAGCAGTACTTC. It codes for CASNFPDWNSYEQYF.

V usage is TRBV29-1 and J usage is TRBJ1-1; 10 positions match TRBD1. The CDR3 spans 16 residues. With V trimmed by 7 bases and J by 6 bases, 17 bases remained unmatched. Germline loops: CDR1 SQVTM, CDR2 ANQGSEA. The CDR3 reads CSGRQGARGGFSEAFF. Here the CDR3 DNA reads TGCAGCGGCAGACAGGGGGCGCGTGGGGGGTTCTCTGAAGCTTTCTTT.

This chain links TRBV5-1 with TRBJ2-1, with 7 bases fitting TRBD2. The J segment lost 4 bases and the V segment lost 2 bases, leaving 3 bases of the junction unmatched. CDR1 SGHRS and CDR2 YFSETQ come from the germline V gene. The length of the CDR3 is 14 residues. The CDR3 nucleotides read TGCGCCAGCAGCTTAGGCGGGAGTTACAATGAGCAGTTCTTC. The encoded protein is CASSLGGSYNEQFF.

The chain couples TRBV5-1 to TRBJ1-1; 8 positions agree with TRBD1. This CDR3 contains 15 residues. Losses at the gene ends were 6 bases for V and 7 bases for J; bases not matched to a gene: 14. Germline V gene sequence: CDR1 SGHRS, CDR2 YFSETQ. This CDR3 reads CASTSSSTGVVEAFF. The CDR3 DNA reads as TGCGCCAGCACGTCTTCCTCGACAGGGGTTGTTGAAGCTTTCTTT.

The CDR3 sequence is CASSLSVGRLAGVSNEQFF. CDR3 nucleotides: TGTGCCAGCAGCTTAAGCGTTGGACGATTAGCGGGAGTCTCGAATGAGCAGTTCTTC. The chain has TRBV7-3 and TRBJ2-1, with 9 bases matching TRBD2. V dropped 1 base and J dropped 7; count of bases not matched to a gene: 17. Germline V gene lookup returns CDR1 SGHTA and CDR2 FQGTGA. The CDR3 loop spans 19 amino acids.

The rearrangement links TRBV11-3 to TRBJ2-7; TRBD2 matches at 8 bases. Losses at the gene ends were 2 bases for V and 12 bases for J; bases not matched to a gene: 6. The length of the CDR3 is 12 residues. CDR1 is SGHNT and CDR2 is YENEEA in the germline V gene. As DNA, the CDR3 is TGTGCCAGCAGCTTAAGCGGGAGCCAGTGGTACTTC. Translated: CASSLSGSQWYF.

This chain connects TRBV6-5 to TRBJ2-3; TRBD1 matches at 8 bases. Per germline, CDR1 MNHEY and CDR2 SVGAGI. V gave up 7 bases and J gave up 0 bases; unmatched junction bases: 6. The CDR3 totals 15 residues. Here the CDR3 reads CASIRDRTSTDTQYF. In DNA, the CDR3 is TGTGCCAGCATCCGGGACAGGACTAGCACAGATACGCAGTATTTT.

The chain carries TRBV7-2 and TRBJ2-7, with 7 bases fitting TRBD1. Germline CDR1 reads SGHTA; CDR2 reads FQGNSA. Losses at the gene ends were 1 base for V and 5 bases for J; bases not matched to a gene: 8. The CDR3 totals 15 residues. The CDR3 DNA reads TGTGCCAGCAGCTTAGACAGACAGGGAAGCGACGAGCAGTACTTC. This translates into CASSLDRQGSDEQYF. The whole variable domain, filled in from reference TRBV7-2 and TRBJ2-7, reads GAGVSQSPSNKVTEKGKDVELRCDPISGHTALYWYRQSLGQGLEFLIYFQGNSAPDKSGLPSDRFSAERTGGSVSTLTIQRTQQEDSAVYLCASSLDRQGSDEQYFGPGTRLTVT.